The source of this T cell receptor beta chain is a study of T cell repertoires in cytomegalovirus infection. About the study: In public TCR beta signatures, there were indications of both CMV infection and matching HLA type. Notes on the study in general: The response measured ex vivo was dominated by TCR beta clonotypes (HLA-C-restricted and CMV-specific). There were carriers of CMV plus the relevant HLA, and cumulative public TCR beta family frequency identified them.

TCRdb analysed the reads with MiXCR anew, one entry per CDR3 protein. The data contain approximately 43,000 distinct CDR3 sequences, 20% of them singletons. The CDR3 totals 13 residues. V was shortened by 5 bases and J by 8 bases, with 14 bases between the two germline ends. This clonotype showed up many times. Its cognate antigen is unknown. The chain carries TRBV12-3 or TRBV12-4 and TRBJ2-3; maybe TRBD1 (6 bases). The sequenced sample was PBMCs, sequenced either directly or after in vitro stimulation (not recorded which). The sequence was collected from a human donor in good health (CMV status not recorded). Some clones in this sample may be carry-over from other donors' samples. The CDR3 sequence: CASSMNRVGTQYF. The CDR3 nucleotides read TGTGCCAGCAGTATGAACAGGGTTGGTACGCAGTATTTT.